This entry features one TCR beta chain sequence. Its specific antigen is unknown. Per-base quality was not reported, and no clone a single base away is much larger than it. According to the germline V gene, CDR1 reads LGHNA and CDR2 reads YSLEER. The CDR3 measures 13 amino acids from cysteine to phenylalanine. The sequence is cut down to CDR3 DNA, 39 bases in frame from base 1. V is reduced by 3 bases and J by 8 bases, leaving a spacing of 8 bases between them. The data originate from a study of T-cell reconstitution after alpha-beta-depleted transplantation in children listed by TCRdb under 2016. With regard to the full study: Using TCR repertoire profiling, the study quantitatively followed how T-cell immune reconstitution unfolded in children after TCRalphabeta/CD19-depleted allogeneic hematopoietic cell transplantation.

Libraries were made using PCR. TCRdb records Illumina HiSeq 2500 as the sequencer. TCR libraries were prepared with molecular barcoding, using unique molecular identifiers to normalize TCRbeta repertoire quantification. Through fastp at Q25 and MiXCR, TCRdb rebuilt clones from the public reads, retaining in-frame beta chains. Records with the same CDR3 protein are collapsed into one entry carrying the most frequent genes and DNA. The sample records some 350,000 distinct CDR3 sequences, approximately 10% of which are singletons. The ten largest clones add up to about 2.3% of the sample. The sample here was PBMCs from the stem cell graft donor, taken from the stem cell graft. The V gene is TRBV4-3 and the J gene is TRBJ1-6; no D gene call is confident. The TCR sequence derives from a human donor who donated a stem cell graft to a child with acute lymphoblastic leukemia. CDR3 loop: CASSHLPDSPLHF. The base sequence is TGCGCCAGCAGCCACCTCCCTGATTCACCCCTCCACTTT.